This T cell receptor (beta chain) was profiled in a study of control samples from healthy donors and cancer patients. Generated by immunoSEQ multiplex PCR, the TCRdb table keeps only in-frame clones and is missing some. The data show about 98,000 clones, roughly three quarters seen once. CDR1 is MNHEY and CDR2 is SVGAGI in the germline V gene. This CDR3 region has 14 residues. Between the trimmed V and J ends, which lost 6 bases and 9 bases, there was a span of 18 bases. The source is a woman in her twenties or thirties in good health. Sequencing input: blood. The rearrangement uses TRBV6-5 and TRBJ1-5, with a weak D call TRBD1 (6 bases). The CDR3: CASREVNRVGPQHF. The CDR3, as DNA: TGTGCCAGCAGAGAGGTTAACAGGGTCGGGCCCCAGCATTTT.